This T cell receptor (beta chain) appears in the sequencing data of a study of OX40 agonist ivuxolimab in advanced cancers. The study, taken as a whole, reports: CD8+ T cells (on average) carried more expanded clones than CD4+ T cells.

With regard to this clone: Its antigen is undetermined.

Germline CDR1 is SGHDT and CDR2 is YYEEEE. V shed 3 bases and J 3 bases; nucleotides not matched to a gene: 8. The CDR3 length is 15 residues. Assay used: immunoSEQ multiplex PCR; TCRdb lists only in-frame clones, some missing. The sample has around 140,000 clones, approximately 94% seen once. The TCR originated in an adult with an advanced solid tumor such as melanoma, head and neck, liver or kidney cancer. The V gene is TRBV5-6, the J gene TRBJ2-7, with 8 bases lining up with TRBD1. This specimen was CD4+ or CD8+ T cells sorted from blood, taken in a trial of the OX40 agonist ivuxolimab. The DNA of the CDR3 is TGTGCCAGCAGCTCCTGGGACAGGCCCTACTACGAGCAGTACTTC. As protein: CASSSWDRPYYEQYF. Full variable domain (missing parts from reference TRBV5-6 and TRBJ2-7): DAGVTQSPTHLIKTRGQQVTLRCSPKSGHDTVSWYQQALGQGPQFIFQYYEEEERQRGNFPDRFSGHQFPNYSSELNVNALLLGDSALYLCASSSWDRPYYEQYFGPGTRLTVT.